This T cell receptor beta chain derives from a study of shared clonotypes between healthy human individuals. General study results and limits: With a few donors compared, roughly 5% of naive CD4 clonotypes were shared. Sampling covered nothing but blood. Tissue TCR repertoires likely differ from those found in blood.

The table came from immunoSEQ multiplex PCR; TCRdb's copy has only in-frame clones and leaves some out. The sample contains 2.5 million or so clones, around nine tenths of which appear only once. The CDR3 has 15 residues. Germline CDR1 is SGHNT and CDR2 is YYREEE (reference sequence). Trimming left V 0 bases short and J 2 bases short, with 12 bases between. Of note for this clone: Its antigen remains unknown.

The clonotype was recovered from a man between 18 and 35 years old in good health. The sequenced sample was naive CD4+ T cells sorted from blood. Subset reported: CD45RA+ positively selected. The rearrangement joins TRBV5-4 to TRBJ2-7; D is uncertain. The CDR3 DNA follows: TGTGCCAGCAGCTTGGAGGGCAACCCCCCCTACGAGCAGTACTTC. As protein: CASSLEGNPPYEQYF.